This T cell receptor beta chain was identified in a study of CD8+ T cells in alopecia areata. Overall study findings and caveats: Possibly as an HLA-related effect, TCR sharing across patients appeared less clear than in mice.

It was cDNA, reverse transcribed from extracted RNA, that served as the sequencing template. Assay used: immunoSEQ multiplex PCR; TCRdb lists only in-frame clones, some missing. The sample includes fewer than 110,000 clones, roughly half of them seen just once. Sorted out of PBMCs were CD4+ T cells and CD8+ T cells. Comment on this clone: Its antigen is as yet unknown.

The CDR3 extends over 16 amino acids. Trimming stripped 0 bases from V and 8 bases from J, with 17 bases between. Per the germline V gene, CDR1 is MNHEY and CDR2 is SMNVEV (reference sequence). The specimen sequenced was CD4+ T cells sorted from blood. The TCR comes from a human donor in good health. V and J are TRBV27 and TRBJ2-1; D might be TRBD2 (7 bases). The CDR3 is CASSLSRWGGSDEQFF. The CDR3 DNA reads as TGTGCCAGCAGTTTATCTAGGTGGGGGGGCTCCGATGAGCAGTTCTTC.